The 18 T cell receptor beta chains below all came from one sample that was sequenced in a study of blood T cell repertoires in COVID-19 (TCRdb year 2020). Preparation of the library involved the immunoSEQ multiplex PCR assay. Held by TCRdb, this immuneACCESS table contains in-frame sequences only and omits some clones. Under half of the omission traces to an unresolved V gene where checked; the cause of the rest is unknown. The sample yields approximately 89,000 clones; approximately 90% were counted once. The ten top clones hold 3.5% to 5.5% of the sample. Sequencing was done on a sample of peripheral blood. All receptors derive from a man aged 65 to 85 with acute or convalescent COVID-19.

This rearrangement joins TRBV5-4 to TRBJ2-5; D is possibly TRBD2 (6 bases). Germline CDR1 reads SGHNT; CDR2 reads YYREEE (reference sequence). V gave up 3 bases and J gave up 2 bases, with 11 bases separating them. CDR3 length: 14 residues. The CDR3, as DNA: TGTGCCAGCAGCTACGCGGGGAGTCAAGAGACCCAGTACTTC. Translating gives CASSYAGSQETQYF. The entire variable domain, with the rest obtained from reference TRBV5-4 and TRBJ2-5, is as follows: ETGVTQSPTHLIKTRGQQVTLRCSSQSGHNTVSWYQQALGQGPQFIFQYYREEENGRGNFPPRFSGLQFPNYSSELNVNALELDDSALYLCASSYAGSQETQYFGPGTRLLVL.

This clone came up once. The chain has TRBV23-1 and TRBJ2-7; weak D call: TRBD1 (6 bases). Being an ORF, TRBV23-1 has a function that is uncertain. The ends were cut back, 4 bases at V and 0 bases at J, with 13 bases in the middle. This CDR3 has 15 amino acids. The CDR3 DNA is TGCGCCAGCAGTCGGTGGGGGCCTACCTCCTACGAGCAGTACGTC. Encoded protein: CASSRWGPTSYEQYV.

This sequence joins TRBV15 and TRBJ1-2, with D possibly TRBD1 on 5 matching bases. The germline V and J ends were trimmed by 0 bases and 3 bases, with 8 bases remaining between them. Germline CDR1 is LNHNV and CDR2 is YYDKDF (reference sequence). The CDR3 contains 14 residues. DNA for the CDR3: TGTGCCACCAGCAGAGATAAGACAGACTATGGCTACACCTTC. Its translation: CATSRDKTDYGYTF.

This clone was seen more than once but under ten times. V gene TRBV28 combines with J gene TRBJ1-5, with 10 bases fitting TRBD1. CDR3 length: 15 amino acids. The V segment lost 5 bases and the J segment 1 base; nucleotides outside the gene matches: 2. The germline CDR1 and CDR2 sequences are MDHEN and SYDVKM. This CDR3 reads CASSPGQGSNQPQHF. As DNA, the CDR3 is TGTGCCAGCAGTCCGGGACAGGGGAGCAATCAGCCCCAGCATTTT.

The DNA of the CDR3 is TGTGCCAGCAGCTGGGACAGCCAAGAGACCCAGTACTTC. Its translation: CASSWDSQETQYF. The gene calls are TRBV5-6 and TRBJ2-5; 7 nucleotides agree with TRBD1. This CDR3 is built from 13 residues. With 3 bases clipped from V and 1 base from J, the junction kept 0 bases outside the gene matches. The germline V gene has CDR1 SGHDT and CDR2 YYEEEE.

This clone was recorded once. The CDR3 is CASSVASGGGYTF. The CDR3, as DNA: TGTGCCAGCAGCGTAGCTAGCGGGGGAGGCTACACCTTC. The chain links TRBV9 to TRBJ1-2; D might be TRBD1 (5 bases). The V end was cut by 0 bases, the J end by 8 bases, with 11 bases between. The CDR3 sequence is 13 residues long. CDR1 and CDR2 (germline): SGDLS, YYNGEE.

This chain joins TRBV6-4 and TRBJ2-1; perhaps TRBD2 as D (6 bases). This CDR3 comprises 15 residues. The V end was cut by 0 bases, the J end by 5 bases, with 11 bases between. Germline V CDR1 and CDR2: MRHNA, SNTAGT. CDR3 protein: CASSDSRRGNNEQFF. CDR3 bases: TGTGCCAGCAGTGACTCTCGGCGGGGCAACAATGAGCAGTTCTTC.

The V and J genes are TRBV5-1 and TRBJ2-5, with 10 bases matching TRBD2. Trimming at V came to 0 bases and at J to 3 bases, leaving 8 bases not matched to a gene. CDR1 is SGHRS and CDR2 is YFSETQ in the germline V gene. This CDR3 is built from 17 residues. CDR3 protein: CASSLGASGGLEETQYF. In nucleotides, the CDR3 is TGCGCCAGCAGCTTGGGGGCTAGCGGGGGCCTAGAAGAGACCCAGTACTTC.

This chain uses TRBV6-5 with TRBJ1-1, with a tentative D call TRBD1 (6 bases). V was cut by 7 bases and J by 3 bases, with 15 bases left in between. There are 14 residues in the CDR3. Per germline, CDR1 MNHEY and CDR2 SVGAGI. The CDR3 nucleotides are TGTGCCAGCAACCCGCGGGGGCGGGACACTGAAGCTTTCTTT. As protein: CASNPRGRDTEAFF.

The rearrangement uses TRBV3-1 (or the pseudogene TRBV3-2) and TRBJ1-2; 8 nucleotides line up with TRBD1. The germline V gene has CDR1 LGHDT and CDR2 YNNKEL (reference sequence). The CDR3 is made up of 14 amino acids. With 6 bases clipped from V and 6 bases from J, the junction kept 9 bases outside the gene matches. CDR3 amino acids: CASRFGQGRDGYTF. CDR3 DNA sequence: TGTGCCAGCAGGTTTGGACAGGGTCGGGATGGCTACACCTTC.

The CDR3 nucleotides are TGCAGTGTTTGGGACAGCTCCTACGAGCAGTACTTC. It yields the protein CSVWDSSYEQYF. This chain links TRBV29-1 with TRBJ2-7, with TRBD1 identical over 7 bases. The germline gives CDR1 SQVTM, CDR2 ANQGSEA. CDR3 length: 12 amino acids.

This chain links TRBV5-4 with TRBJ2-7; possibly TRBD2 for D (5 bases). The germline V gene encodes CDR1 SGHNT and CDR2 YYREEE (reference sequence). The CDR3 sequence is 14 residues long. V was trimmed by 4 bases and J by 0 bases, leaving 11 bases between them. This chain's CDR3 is CASSTTGNSYEQYF. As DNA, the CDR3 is TGTGCCAGCAGCACAACCGGGAACTCCTACGAGCAGTACTTC.

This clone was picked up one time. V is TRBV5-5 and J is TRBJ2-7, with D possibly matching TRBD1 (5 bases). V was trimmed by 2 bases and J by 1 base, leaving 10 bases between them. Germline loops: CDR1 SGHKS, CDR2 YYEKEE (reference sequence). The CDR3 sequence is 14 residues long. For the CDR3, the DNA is TGTGCCAGCAGCTTCAGCAGGGCTTCCTACGAGCAGTACTTC. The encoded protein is CASSFSRASYEQYF.

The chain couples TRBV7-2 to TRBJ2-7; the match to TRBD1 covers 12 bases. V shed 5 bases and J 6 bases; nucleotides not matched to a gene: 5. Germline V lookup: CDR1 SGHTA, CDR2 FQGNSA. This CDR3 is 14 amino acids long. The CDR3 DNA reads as TGTGCCAGCAGCACTGGGACAGGGGGCTCCGAGCAGTACGTC. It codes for CASSTGTGGSEQYV.

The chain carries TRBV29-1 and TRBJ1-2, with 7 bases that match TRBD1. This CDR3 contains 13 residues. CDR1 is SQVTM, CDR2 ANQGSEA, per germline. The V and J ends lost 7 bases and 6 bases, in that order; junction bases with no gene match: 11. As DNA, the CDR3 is TGCAGCGCCGAATGGACGAGGGGGCATGGCTACACCTTC. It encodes CSAEWTRGHGYTF.

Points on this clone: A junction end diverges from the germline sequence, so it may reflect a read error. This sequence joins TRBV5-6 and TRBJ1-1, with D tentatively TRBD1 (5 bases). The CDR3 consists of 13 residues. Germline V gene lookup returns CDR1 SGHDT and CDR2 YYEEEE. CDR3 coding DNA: TGTGCCAGCACCTTGGGGCCAGGGAATGAAGCTTTCTTT. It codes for CASTLGPGNEAFF. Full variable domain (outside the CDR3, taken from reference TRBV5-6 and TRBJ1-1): DAGVTQSPTHLIKTRGQQVTLRCSPKSGHDTVSWYQQALGQGPQFIFQYYEEEERQRGNFPDRFSGHQFPNYSSELNVNALLLGDSALYLCASTLGPGNEAFFGQGTRLTVV.

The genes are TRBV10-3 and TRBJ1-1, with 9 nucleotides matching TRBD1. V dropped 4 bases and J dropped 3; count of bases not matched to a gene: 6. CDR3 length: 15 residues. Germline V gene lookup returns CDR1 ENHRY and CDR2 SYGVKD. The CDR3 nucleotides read TGTGCCATCAGTGGCGGGGACAGGGAGGACACTGAAGCTTTCTTT. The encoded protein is CAISGGDREDTEAFF.

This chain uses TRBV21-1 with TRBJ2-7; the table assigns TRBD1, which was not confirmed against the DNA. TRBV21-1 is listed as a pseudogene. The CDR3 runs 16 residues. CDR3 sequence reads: CASSIGAKKRSYEQYV. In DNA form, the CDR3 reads TGTGCCAGCAGCATAGGGGCCAAGAAAAGGAGCTACGAGCAGTACGTC.